This T cell receptor beta chain was sequenced in a study of OX40 agonist ivuxolimab in advanced cancers. Sequenced by immunoSEQ multiplex PCR; TCRdb stores in-frame clones only, minus some. Of around 19,000 clones listed, under 90% were seen once; the top ten hold about a fifth. V was pared by 5 bases and J by 2 bases, with 11 bases between. The CDR3 extends over 14 amino acids. The germline V gene has CDR1 SGHAT and CDR2 FQNNGV. V usage is TRBV11-2 and J usage is TRBJ2-3; D gene unclear. This TCR came from an adult with an advanced solid tumor such as melanoma, head and neck, liver or kidney cancer. The specimen comprised CD4+ or CD8+ T cells sorted from blood, sampled in a trial of the OX40 agonist ivuxolimab. The CDR3 sequence: CASSPPWTTDTQYF. CDR3 DNA sequence: TGTGCCAGCAGCCCACCGTGGACCACAGATACGCAGTATTTT.